This is a list of T cell receptor beta chains from one sample in a study of blood T cells in healthy people across ages. TCRdb re-called the 5' RACE reads with MiXCR, one entry per CDR3 protein. The data contain over a million distinct CDR3 sequences, approximately 60% of them singletons. The sample taken for sequencing was blood. These receptors originate from a young man in good health. Both conserved end residues are part of each CDR3. D genes are given only for firm matches. The size field is filled for only some rows; it gives once, few, many or a size class.

V gene: TRBV4-1
J gene: TRBJ2-7
D gene: -
clone size: few
CDR3 DNA: TGCGCCAGCAGCCAACCCGACACATACGAGCAGTACTTC
CDR3 protein: CASSQPDTYEQYF

V gene: TRBV11-2
J gene: TRBJ2-2
D gene: -
clone size: -
CDR3 DNA: TGTGCCAGCAGCTGGAGAGTTAACACCGGGGAGCTGTTTTTT
CDR3 protein: CASSWRVNTGELFF

V gene: TRBV20-1
J gene: TRBJ2-7
D gene: -
clone size: -
CDR3 DNA: TGCAGTGCTAGAGGGCTGACGGAGAGCCTATCCTACGAGCAGTACTTC
CDR3 protein: CSARGLTESLSYEQYF

V gene: TRBV7-6
J gene: TRBJ2-7
D gene: -
clone size: -
CDR3 DNA: TGTGCCAGCACCGCCACCGATGTGGACGAGCAGTACTTC
CDR3 protein: CASTATDVDEQYF

V gene: TRBV4-1
J gene: TRBJ2-7
D gene: TRBD1
clone size: -
CDR3 DNA: TGCGCCAGCAGCCAAGACGACGGGACAGTCGCCTACGAGCAGTACTTC
CDR3 protein: CASSQDDGTVAYEQYF

V gene: TRBV12-3/TRBV12-4
J gene: TRBJ2-1
D gene: TRBD1
clone size: few
CDR3 DNA: TGTGCCAGCAGTTACCCGGGACAGGGGGCGGGTGAGCAGTTCTTC
CDR3 protein: CASSYPGQGAGEQFF

V gene: TRBV27
J gene: TRBJ2-1
D gene: -
clone size: once
CDR3 DNA: TGTGCCAGCAGTTTGAGCGGTCAAATCTACAATGAGCAGTTCTTC
CDR3 protein: CASSLSGQIYNEQFF

V gene: TRBV27
J gene: TRBJ1-1
D gene: -
clone size: few
CDR3 DNA: TGTGCCAGCAGTTTGGGGGTGGCCACTGAAGCTTTCTTT
CDR3 protein: CASSLGVATEAFF

V gene: TRBV7-9
J gene: TRBJ1-2
D gene: TRBD1
clone size: -
CDR3 DNA: TGTGCCAGCAGGGAATTGCCCGACAGGGGATTTGACTACACCTTC
CDR3 protein: CASRELPDRGFDYTF

V gene: TRBV4-2
J gene: TRBJ2-4
D gene: -
clone size: once
CDR3 DNA: TGTGCCAGCAGCCTAGCCCTGACTTTAGCCAAAAACATTCAGTACTTC
CDR3 protein: CASSLALTLAKNIQYF

V gene: TRBV14
J gene: TRBJ1-5
D gene: -
clone size: -
CDR3 DNA: TGTGCCAGCAGCCATACAGGATCGGGACCCCAGCATTTT
CDR3 protein: CASSHTGSGPQHF

V gene: TRBV10-3
J gene: TRBJ2-3
D gene: -
clone size: -
CDR3 DNA: TGTGCCACGGCCGTTTTAACGGCAGATACGCAGTATTTT
CDR3 protein: CATAVLTADTQYF

V gene: TRBV11-3
J gene: TRBJ2-1
D gene: TRBD1
clone size: -
CDR3 DNA: TGTGCCAGCAGCCGAGAAGGCACAGGGGGGTTCGGTGAGCAGTTCTTC
CDR3 protein: CASSREGTGGFGEQFF

V gene: TRBV4-1
J gene: TRBJ2-5
D gene: TRBD1
clone size: few
CDR3 DNA: TGCGCCAGCAGTCCGGGACAGGGTGTCGAGACCCAGTACTTC
CDR3 protein: CASSPGQGVETQYF

V gene: TRBV6-5
J gene: TRBJ2-1
D gene: TRBD1
clone size: -
CDR3 DNA: TGTGCCAGCATTCTACTCCTGGGACAGAACTACAATGAGCAGTTCTTC
CDR3 protein: CASILLLGQNYNEQFF

V gene: TRBV7-9
J gene: TRBJ2-1
D gene: -
clone size: -
CDR3 DNA: TGTGCCACCACTACAGGCAATGAGCAGTTCTTC
CDR3 protein: CATTTGNEQFF

V gene: TRBV20-1
J gene: TRBJ2-3
D gene: -
clone size: few
CDR3 DNA: TGCAGTGCGAGCTCGGGACACGCGTCCAGGGATACGCAGTATTTT
CDR3 protein: CSASSGHASRDTQYF

V gene: TRBV7-2
J gene: TRBJ2-3
D gene: -
clone size: once
CDR3 DNA: TGTGCCAGCAGCTTAACGCACAGTCCCACAGATACGCAGTATTTT
CDR3 protein: CASSLTHSPTDTQYF

V gene: TRBV3-1
J gene: TRBJ1-6
D gene: -
clone size: -
CDR3 DNA: TGTGCCAGCAGCCAACCGGACCAGGACCGTGGCTCACCCCTCCACTTT
CDR3 protein: CASSQPDQDRGSPLHF

V gene: TRBV3-1
J gene: TRBJ2-5
D gene: TRBD1
clone size: few
CDR3 DNA: TGTGCCAGCAGCCAAGATTACACAGGGGGAGAGACCCAGTACTTC
CDR3 protein: CASSQDYTGGETQYF

V gene: TRBV10-3
J gene: TRBJ2-5
D gene: -
clone size: many
CDR3 DNA: TGTGCCATCAGTGAGCACCAGGGGAATGAGGCCCAGTACTTC
CDR3 protein: CAISEHQGNEAQYF

V gene: TRBV6-6
J gene: TRBJ1-2
D gene: TRBD1
clone size: once
CDR3 DNA: TGTGCCAGCACCGCGACAGGGGGCCTTAACTATGGCTACACCTTC
CDR3 protein: CASTATGGLNYGYTF

V gene: TRBV6-1
J gene: TRBJ1-2
D gene: TRBD1
clone size: -
CDR3 DNA: TGTGCCAGCATAAGGACAGGGGGAAACTATGGCTACACCTTC
CDR3 protein: CASIRTGGNYGYTF

V gene: TRBV5-1
J gene: TRBJ2-5
D gene: -
clone size: -
CDR3 DNA: TGCGCCAGCGGGGTGGCAGGGGATTGGGAGACCCAGTACTTC
CDR3 protein: CASGVAGDWETQYF

V gene: TRBV4-2
J gene: TRBJ2-1
D gene: -
clone size: few
CDR3 DNA: TGTGCCAGCAGCCAAGATCTTTTGCGGGAGCAGTTCTTC
CDR3 protein: CASSQDLLREQFF

V gene: TRBV7-9
J gene: TRBJ2-5
D gene: TRBD2
clone size: -
CDR3 DNA: TGTGCCAGCAGCTTAGGTTGGCGGGGGGCCCAAGAGACCCAGTACTTC
CDR3 protein: CASSLGWRGAQETQYF

V gene: TRBV6-2/TRBV6-3
J gene: TRBJ2-1
D gene: TRBD2
clone size: -
CDR3 DNA: TGTGCCAGCAGTTGGGGCCAGGGAGGGGATGAGCAGTTCTTC
CDR3 protein: CASSWGQGGDEQFF

V gene: TRBV10-3
J gene: TRBJ2-5
D gene: TRBD2
clone size: -
CDR3 DNA: TGTGCCATCAGTGATTGGGGGGGGCAAGAGACCCAGTACTTC
CDR3 protein: CAISDWGGQETQYF

V gene: TRBV6-1
J gene: TRBJ1-6
D gene: TRBD1
clone size: many
CDR3 DNA: TGTGCCAGCAGGGACAGGGGCATGAGTTCACCCCTCCACTTT
CDR3 protein: CASRDRGMSSPLHF

V gene: TRBV5-5
J gene: TRBJ2-7
D gene: -
clone size: -
CDR3 DNA: TGTGCCAGCAGCTTGAGAGATGGGGGGAGTAGGCACGAGCAGTACTTC
CDR3 protein: CASSLRDGGSRHEQYF

V gene: TRBV25-1
J gene: TRBJ1-2
D gene: -
clone size: few
CDR3 DNA: TGTGCCAGCAGTCCACCTGGGGCCAACTATGGCTACACCTTC
CDR3 protein: CASSPPGANYGYTF

V gene: TRBV7-2
J gene: TRBJ1-2
D gene: -
clone size: -
CDR3 DNA: TGTGCCAGCAGCTTGCGGCTTCGATATGGCTACACCTTC
CDR3 protein: CASSLRLRYGYTF

V gene: TRBV20-1
J gene: TRBJ1-2
D gene: TRBD1
clone size: few
CDR3 DNA: TGCAGTGCTAGAGGGAACGGACAGGGCTATGGCTACACCTTC
CDR3 protein: CSARGNGQGYGYTF

V gene: TRBV12-3/TRBV12-4
J gene: TRBJ2-7
D gene: -
clone size: few
CDR3 DNA: TGTGCCAGCAGTCCCCTGGTGGGGGTACATCTTTCCTACGAGCAGTACTTC
CDR3 protein: CASSPLVGVHLSYEQYF

V gene: TRBV10-2
J gene: TRBJ2-1
D gene: TRBD1
clone size: few
CDR3 DNA: TGCGCCAGCACCATGACAGGGGGGAATGAGCAGTTCTTC
CDR3 protein: CASTMTGGNEQFF

V gene: TRBV7-9
J gene: TRBJ2-7
D gene: -
clone size: -
CDR3 DNA: TGTGCCAGCAGCTCCAACCTGATTGGAACAGGGTCTTACCACGAGCAGTACTTC
CDR3 protein: CASSSNLIGTGSYHEQYF

V gene: TRBV7-9
J gene: TRBJ2-3
D gene: TRBD2
clone size: -
CDR3 DNA: TGTGCCAGCAGCTTACCGGGACTAGCGGGGGCCCAGCTTCTCACAGATACGCAGTATTTT
CDR3 protein: CASSLPGLAGAQLLTDTQYF

V gene: TRBV5-1
J gene: TRBJ2-5
D gene: -
clone size: -
CDR3 DNA: TGCGCCAGCAGCACGTTTAGACTGGAGCAAGAGACCCAGTACTTC
CDR3 protein: CASSTFRLEQETQYF

V gene: TRBV25-1
J gene: TRBJ1-5
D gene: -
clone size: -
CDR3 DNA: TGTGCCAGCAGTGATGACACGCATGATCAGCCCCAGCATTTT
CDR3 protein: CASSDDTHDQPQHF

V gene: TRBV15
J gene: TRBJ2-1
D gene: -
clone size: few
CDR3 DNA: TGTGCCACCATGGAACCGAATGACGCAAATGAGCAGTTCTTC
CDR3 protein: CATMEPNDANEQFF

V gene: TRBV9
J gene: TRBJ2-1
D gene: TRBD2
clone size: -
CDR3 DNA: TGTGCCAGCAGTCGGGGACTAGCGACAAATGAGCAGTTCTTC
CDR3 protein: CASSRGLATNEQFF

V gene: TRBV27
J gene: TRBJ2-1
D gene: -
clone size: -
CDR3 DNA: TGTGCCAGCAGTTTATCATTTGGGGCGGATGAGCAGTTCTTC
CDR3 protein: CASSLSFGADEQFF

V gene: TRBV2
J gene: TRBJ1-5
D gene: TRBD1
clone size: -
CDR3 DNA: TGTGCCAGCAGTGAATTGGTGGGCAGGGGGCTGAGTCAGCCCCAGCATTTT
CDR3 protein: CASSELVGRGLSQPQHF